This T cell receptor beta chain was retrieved from a study of CD8 T cells in ankylosing spondylitis. Molecular-barcoded quantitative 5'-RACE produced these TCR beta libraries. A single record per CDR3 protein comes from TCRdb applying MiXCR to the 5' RACE reads. This sample has hundreds of thousands of distinct CDR3 sequences; more than 25% occur once, and the top ten carry around 4.2%. The length of the CDR3 is 13 residues. V lost 6 bases and J lost 2, with 14 bases in between. Germline loops: CDR1 DFQATT, CDR2 SNEGSKA (reference sequence). Concerning this clonotype: Its antigen is currently unknown.

Broader study findings: Reports of some motif variants in reactive arthritis synovial fluid and blood predate this one. Matched synovial fluid from ankylosing spondylitis patients was reported to be enriched for disease-linked clones. Ankylosing spondylitis blood appeared to be characterized by a TCR beta motif of 7 to 9 highly homologous variants.

The clonotype was recovered from a male donor with ankylosing spondylitis or in good health (not recorded which). The chain couples TRBV20-1 to TRBJ2-7; D is possibly TRBD2 (5 bases). Sequences were obtained from blood, either unsorted or a sorted T cell fraction (not recorded which). The CDR3 coding sequence is TGCAGTGCGAATACGGACTTTCCCTACGAGCAGTACTTC. Translated, it gives CSANTDFPYEQYF.